These 6 T cell receptor beta chains came from one sample sequenced in a study of cytotoxic CD8 clonotypes in ibrutinib-treated CLL (dated by TCRdb to the early 2020s). The method behind the library was the immunoSEQ multiplex PCR assay. The table comes from immuneACCESS by way of TCRdb, which keeps in-frame sequences with V and J called. Part of the clones is missing from these tables; in studies checked, under half for an unresolved V gene and the rest for unknown reasons. In all, the sample holds some 19,000 clones, and roughly 80% of those were seen once. Of the sample, about 5.8% falls within the top ten clones. Sequenced here: PBMCs, sampled before ibrutinib treatment. The source is a human donor with chronic lymphocytic leukemia.

The chain has TRBV29-1 and TRBJ2-5, with a tentative D call TRBD1 (5 bases). Germline CDR1 reads SQVTM; CDR2 reads ANQGSEA. The CDR3 has 14 amino acids. Trimming took 3 bases from V and 0 from J, leaving 11 bases between them. CDR3 protein: CSVEDRQYQETQYF. The CDR3 bases are TGCAGCGTTGAGGACCGACAGTACCAAGAGACCCAGTACTTC.

The chain carries TRBV9 and TRBJ2-1, with 10 bases aligning to TRBD1. Germline V gene data show CDR1 as SGDLS and CDR2 as YYNGEE. The V segment lost 0 bases and the J segment 7 bases; nucleotides outside the gene matches: 13. The CDR3 contains 18 residues. In DNA form, the CDR3 reads TGTGCCAGCAGCGTAGCTGAGACAGGGGGCGCTCTGGGGAATGAGCAGTTCTTC. Its protein product is CASSVAETGGALGNEQFF.

This clone was seen a few times. The gene calls are TRBV13 and TRBJ1-1; 8 bases line up with TRBD1. Trimming at V came to 11 bases and at J to 6 bases, leaving 11 bases not matched to a gene. This CDR3 contains 13 residues. Germline CDR1 is PRHDT and CDR2 is FYEKMQ (reference sequence). The CDR3 region is CASGQGLWAEAFF. CDR3 DNA: TGTGCCTCTGGACAGGGTCTTTGGGCTGAAGCTTTCTTT.

The gene calls are TRBV19 and TRBJ1-4, with a possible D match to TRBD1 (5 bases). Germline V gene sequence: CDR1 LNHDA, CDR2 SQIVND (reference sequence). This CDR3 region has 15 residues. The V end was cut by 4 bases, the J end by 0 bases, with 9 bases between. The CDR3 sequence is CASSRGVSTNEKLFF. The CDR3 DNA follows: TGTGCCAGTAGTAGAGGGGTTTCAACTAATGAAAAACTGTTTTTT.

The CDR3 bases are TGTGCCAGCAGCCAAGTCTCCGGGACAATAACCGACACCATATATTTT. Its translation is CASSQVSGTITDTIYF. The chain employs TRBV7-2 and TRBJ1-3, with D maybe TRBD1 (6 bases). Germline V gene data show CDR1 as SGHTA and CDR2 as FQGNSA. V lost 5 bases to trimming and J lost 8 bases, with 22 bases between them. There are 16 residues in the CDR3.

The rearrangement joins TRBV30 to TRBJ2-5, with 14 bases lining up with TRBD2. Per the germline V gene, CDR1 is GTSNPN and CDR2 is SVGIG (reference sequence). The CDR3 sequence is 15 residues long. V lost 8 bases to trimming and J lost 5 bases; unmatched junction nucleotides: 10. CDR3 sequence reads: CAGRLAGGPRETQYF. In DNA, the CDR3 is TGTGCCGGCCGACTAGCGGGGGGGCCTCGGGAGACCCAGTACTTC.